The 17 T cell receptor beta chains given below trace back to one sample, sequenced in a study of T cell responses to AZD1222 COVID-19 vaccine. Sequencing was performed with immunoSEQ multiplex PCR; in TCRdb, only in-frame clones are kept and a portion is missing. The sample has some 140,000 clones; 75% to 95% are singletons. Sequencing used peripheral blood, obtained 28 days after the second AZD1222 dose. These receptor sequences come from an adult who received the AZD1222 COVID-19 vaccine.

V usage is TRBV6-1 and J usage is TRBJ1-2; TRBD1 matches 7 bases. Trimming cost V 6 bases and J 10 bases; bases outside gene matches: 14. CDR3 size: 14 residues. Germline-derived CDR1 and CDR2 are MNHNS and SASEGT. The CDR3 DNA reads TGTGCCAGCAGCCCAGAGGGGGCTTTTGGGTCCTACACCTTC. Its protein is CASSPEGAFGSYTF.

The chain links TRBV6-6 to TRBJ1-2; possibly TRBD1 for D (5 bases). This CDR3 has 11 residues. V lost 6 bases, J lost 8 bases, and 10 bases lay in between. Germline values: CDR1 MNHNY, CDR2 SVGAGI (reference sequence). CDR3 region: CASRGGEGYTF. In DNA form, the CDR3 reads TGTGCCAGCAGAGGAGGGGAAGGCTACACCTTC.

The chain recombines TRBV20-1 with TRBJ1-1; no clear D. From germline, CDR1 is DFQATT and CDR2 SNEGSKA (reference sequence). The V end was cut by 3 bases, the J end by 4 bases, with 15 bases between. The CDR3 length is 14 residues. This chain's CDR3 is CSASPPGRVTEAFF. As DNA, the CDR3 is TGCAGTGCTAGTCCCCCCGGGAGGGTCACTGAAGCTTTCTTT.

The rearrangement links TRBV6-5 to TRBJ1-6; D remains ambiguous. Trimming shortened V by 0 bases and J by 6 bases, and 9 bases separated the two germline ends. Germline CDR1 reads MNHEY; CDR2 reads SVGAGI. The CDR3 is 15 amino acids. CDR3 sequence reads: CASSYSGTANSPLHF. The CDR3 DNA reads as TGTGCCAGCAGTTACTCGGGTACAGCTAATTCACCCCTCCACTTT.

The genes are TRBV7-6 and TRBJ2-3; TRBD2 aligns across 9 bases. The trim removed 1 base at V and 6 bases at J, leaving 8 bases unmatched. The germline gives CDR1 SGHVS, CDR2 FNYEAQ. The CDR3 consists of 16 residues. In DNA, the CDR3 is TGTGCCAGCAGCTTAGGGGCGGGAGGGCCCGGGGATACGCAGTATTTT. Its translation: CASSLGAGGPGDTQYF.

V gene TRBV6-5 combines with J gene TRBJ1-6, with D unclear. Trimming pared 2 bases from V and 4 bases from J, leaving 6 bases between. The CDR3 contains 14 residues. The V gene's germline CDR1 is MNHEY and CDR2 SVGAGI. This chain's CDR3 is CASSYDRYNSPLHF. The CDR3 DNA reads TGTGCCAGCAGTTACGACCGATATAATTCACCCCTCCACTTT.

V is TRBV10-3 and J is TRBJ1-6; TRBD1 agrees at 7 bases. The CDR3 has 16 amino acids. V gave up 0 bases and J gave up 9 bases; unmatched junction bases: 8. Germline CDR1 ENHRY, CDR2 SYGVKD. The CDR3 region is CAISESVQGGSSPLHF. CDR3 in DNA: TGTGCCATCAGTGAGTCCGTCCAGGGGGGTAGTTCACCCCTCCACTTT.

V usage is TRBV12-3 or TRBV12-4 and J usage is TRBJ2-2; 8 bases fit TRBD2. This CDR3 contains 13 residues. The trim removed 7 bases at V and 9 bases at J, leaving 7 bases unmatched. The CDR3 here is CASTRGGIRELFF. The CDR3 DNA sequence: TGTGCCAGCACCCGGGGGGGGATCAGGGAGCTGTTTTTT.

The V and J genes are TRBV3-1 (or the pseudogene TRBV3-2) and TRBJ2-1; no clear D gene. Germline V lookup: CDR1 LGHDT, CDR2 YNNKEL (reference sequence). This CDR3 has 13 residues. Trimming left V 4 bases short and J 6 bases short, with 10 bases between. In DNA form, the CDR3 reads TGTGCCAGCAGCCGCCGTGAGACCAATGAGCAGTTCTTC. Protein product: CASSRRETNEQFF.

The V gene is TRBV10-3, the J gene TRBJ1-1, with TRBD1 matching over 7 bases. The CDR3 loop spans 15 amino acids. Per the germline V gene, CDR1 is ENHRY and CDR2 is SYGVKD. J lost 6 bases, V lost 1 base, and 8 bases had no gene match. CDR3 loop: CAISEFEQGKPEAFF. In nucleotides, the CDR3 is TGTGCCATCAGTGAGTTTGAACAGGGGAAGCCTGAAGCTTTCTTT.

This chain joins TRBV4-2 and TRBJ1-1, with 8 bases that match TRBD1. This CDR3 has 14 amino acids. The ends lost 2 bases at V and 4 bases at J; junction bases unmatched: 3. CDR1 and CDR2 from the germline V gene are LGHNA and YNFKEQ. The CDR3 DNA is TGTGCCAGCAGCCAAAACACAGGGGGCACTGAAGCTTTCTTT. It codes for CASSQNTGGTEAFF.

This chain joins TRBV7-2 and TRBJ2-2, with 10 positions matching TRBD2. The germline V gene encodes CDR1 SGHTA and CDR2 FQGNSA. J was trimmed by 6 bases and V by 2 bases; bases with no gene match: 6. The CDR3 length is 16 residues. The CDR3 loop is CASSLSAGGPSGELFF. In DNA, the CDR3 is TGTGCCAGCAGCTTATCAGCGGGAGGGCCGTCCGGGGAGCTGTTTTTT.

The chain carries TRBV27 and TRBJ2-5, with D uncertain. This CDR3 contains 15 residues. Trimming pared 6 bases from V and 4 bases from J, leaving 18 bases between. The germline CDR1 and CDR2 sequences are MNHEY and SMNVEV (reference sequence). CDR3: CASSYDRYAPETQYF. CDR3 bases: TGTGCCAGCAGCTACGACCGGTATGCCCCAGAGACCCAGTACTTC.

In DNA form, the CDR3 reads TGTGCCAGCAGGAGGACAGGGATCGATGAGCAGTTCTTC. This sequence encodes CASRRTGIDEQFF. The chain recombines TRBV12-3 or TRBV12-4 with TRBJ2-1, with 8 bases identical to TRBD1. This CDR3 has 13 residues. J lost 8 bases, V lost 6 bases, and 6 bases had no gene match.

The chain carries TRBV4-1 and TRBJ1-3, with D possibly matching TRBD1 (5 bases). The V end was cut by 0 bases, the J end by 4 bases, with 13 bases between. Germline lookup yields CDR1 MGHRA and CDR2 YSYEKL. CDR3 length equals 16 residues. This CDR3 is CASSQEGGRGGNTIYF. The CDR3 DNA is TGCGCCAGCAGCCAAGAAGGCGGGCGGGGGGGAAACACCATATATTTT.

The rearrangement uses TRBV7-2 and TRBJ1-1; the D gene is possibly TRBD1 (6 bases). This CDR3 has 14 residues. Germline V CDR1 and CDR2: SGHTA, FQGNSA. Trimming removed 3 bases from V and 1 base from J, with 9 bases in between. The CDR3 nucleotides are TGTGCCAGCAGCTTGGACAGTACGAACACTGAAGCTTTCTTT. Its protein is CASSLDSTNTEAFF.

This sequence joins TRBV5-5 and TRBJ2-6, with D perhaps assigned TRBD1 or TRBD2 (5 bases each). V lost 6 bases and J lost 1, with 14 bases in between. The germline V gene encodes CDR1 SGHKS and CDR2 YYEKEE (reference sequence). The CDR3 runs to 16 residues. Written as DNA, the CDR3 is TGTGCCAGCACTATATTCTGGGGGTCTGGGGCCAACGTCCTGACTTTC. It codes for CASTIFWGSGANVLTF.